This T cell receptor beta chain was identified during a study of shared clonotypes between healthy human individuals. Study summary: Donors consisted of a couple of women and a few men between 18 and 49. CD4 naive and CD4 memory each took three plates per donor, while CD8 naive took two and CD8 memory one.

The protocol was immunoSEQ multiplex PCR, while the TCRdb copy is restricted to in-frame clones and leaves out a portion. The data show fewer than 850,000 clones, 90% to 98% seen once. Study-wide findings and caveats: All-four-donor shared clonotypes had higher generation probabilities than non-shared clonotypes did.

Trimming cost V 0 bases and J 3 bases; bases outside gene matches: 3. CDR3 length: 14 residues. Germline loops: CDR1 SGHRS, CDR2 YFSETQ. In the naive CD8 group, cells lacked CD45RO and were positively selected for CCR7, so terminally differentiated effector memory CD45RA+ cells were left out. With regard to this clone: Its antigen remains unknown.

The TCR was taken from a man aged 25 to 40 in good health. The sample was naive CD8+ T cells sorted from blood. The chain links TRBV5-1 to TRBJ2-7; TRBD1 matches at 7 bases. The CDR3, as DNA: TGCGCCAGCAGCTTGGGGGACAGAGACTACGAGCAGTACTTC. Translating it yields CASSLGDRDYEQYF.